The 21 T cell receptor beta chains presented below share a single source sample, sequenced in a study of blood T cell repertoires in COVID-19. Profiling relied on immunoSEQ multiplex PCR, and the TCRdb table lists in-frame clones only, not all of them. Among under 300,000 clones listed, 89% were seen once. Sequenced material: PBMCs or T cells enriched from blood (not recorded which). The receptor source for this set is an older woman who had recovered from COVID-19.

The CDR3 sequence: CASSSWSEETQYF. CDR3 sequence (DNA): TGTGCCAGCAGTTCCTGGTCAGAAGAGACCCAGTACTTC. The rearrangement uses TRBV12-3 or TRBV12-4 and TRBJ2-5; D ambiguous. V was cut by 4 bases and J by 3 bases, with 9 bases left in between. This CDR3 comprises 13 residues.

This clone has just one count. The chain's CDR3 is CASTTRGGPTGELFF. As DNA, the CDR3 is TGTGCCAGCACCACAAGGGGGGGCCCCACCGGGGAGCTGTTTTTT. This chain joins TRBV28 and TRBJ2-2, with a weak D call TRBD2 (7 bases). Germline values: CDR1 MDHEN, CDR2 SYDVKM. Between the trimmed V and J ends, which lost 7 bases and 4 bases, there was a span of 16 bases. The CDR3 covers 15 residues. The full variable domain, rest sourced from reference TRBV28 and TRBJ2-2, is DVKVTQSSRYLVKRTGEKVFLECVQDMDHENMFWYRQDPGLGLRLIYFSYDVKMKEKGDIPEGYSVSREKKERFSLILESASTNQTSMYLCASTTRGGPTGELFFGEGSRLTVL.

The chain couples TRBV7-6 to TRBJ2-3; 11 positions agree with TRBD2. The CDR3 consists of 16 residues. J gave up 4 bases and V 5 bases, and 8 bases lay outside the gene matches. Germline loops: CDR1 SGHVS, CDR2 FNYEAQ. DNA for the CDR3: TGTGCCAGCAGCGACTGGCCTAGCGGGGGGCCAGATACGCAGTATTTT. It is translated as CASSDWPSGGPDTQYF.

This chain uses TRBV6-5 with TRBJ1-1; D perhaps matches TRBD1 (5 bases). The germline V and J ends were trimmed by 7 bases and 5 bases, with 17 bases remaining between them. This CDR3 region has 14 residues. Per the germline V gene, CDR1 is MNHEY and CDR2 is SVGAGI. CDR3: CASNFRAGSTEAFF. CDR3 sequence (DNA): TGTGCCAGCAACTTCAGGGCAGGGTCTACTGAAGCTTTCTTT.

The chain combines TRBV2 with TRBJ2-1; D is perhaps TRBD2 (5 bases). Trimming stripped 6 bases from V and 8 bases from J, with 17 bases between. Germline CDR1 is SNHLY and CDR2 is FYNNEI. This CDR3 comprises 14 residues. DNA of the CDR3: TGTGCCAGCAGGAGGGAGTCGGCTGTGTATGAGCAGTTCTTC. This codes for CASRRESAVYEQFF.

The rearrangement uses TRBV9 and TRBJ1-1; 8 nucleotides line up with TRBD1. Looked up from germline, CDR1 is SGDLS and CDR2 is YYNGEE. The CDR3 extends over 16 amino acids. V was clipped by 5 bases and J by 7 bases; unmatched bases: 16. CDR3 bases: TGTGCCAGCAGTCAAATCCCGGGACAGGTTGGGATTGAAGCTTTCTTT. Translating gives CASSQIPGQVGIEAFF.

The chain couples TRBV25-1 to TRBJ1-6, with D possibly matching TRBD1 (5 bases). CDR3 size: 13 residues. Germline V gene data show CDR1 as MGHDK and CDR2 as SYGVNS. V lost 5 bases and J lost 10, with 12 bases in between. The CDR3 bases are TGTGCCAGCAGTAGTCAGGGAAGGTCACCCCTCCACTTT. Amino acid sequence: CASSSQGRSPLHF.

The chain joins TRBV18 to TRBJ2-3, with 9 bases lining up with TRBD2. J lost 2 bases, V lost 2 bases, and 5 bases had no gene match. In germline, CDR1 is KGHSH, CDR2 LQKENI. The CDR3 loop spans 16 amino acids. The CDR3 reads CASSPFAGGDTDTQYF. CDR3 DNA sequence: TGTGCCAGCTCACCATTCGCGGGAGGGGACACAGATACGCAGTATTTT.

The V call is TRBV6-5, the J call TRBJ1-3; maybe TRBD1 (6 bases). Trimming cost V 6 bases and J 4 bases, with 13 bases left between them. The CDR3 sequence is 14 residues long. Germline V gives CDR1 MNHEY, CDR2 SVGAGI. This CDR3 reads CASRPGTRGNTIYF. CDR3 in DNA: TGTGCCAGCAGACCCGGGACAAGAGGAAACACCATATATTTT.

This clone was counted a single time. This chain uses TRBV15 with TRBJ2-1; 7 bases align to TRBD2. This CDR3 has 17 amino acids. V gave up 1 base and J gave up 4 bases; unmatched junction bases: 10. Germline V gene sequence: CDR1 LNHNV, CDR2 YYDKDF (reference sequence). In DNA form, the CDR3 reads TGTGCCACCAGCAGAGGTTTGGGCGGGAGCTCTTACAATGAGCAGTTCTTC. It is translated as CATSRGLGGSSYNEQFF. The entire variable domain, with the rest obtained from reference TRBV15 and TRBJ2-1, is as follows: DAMVIQNPRYQVTQFGKPVTLSCSQTLNHNVMYWYQQKSSQAPKLLFHYYDKDFNNEADTPDNFQSRRPNTSFCFLDIRSPGLGDTAMYLCATSRGLGGSSYNEQFFGPGTRLTVL.

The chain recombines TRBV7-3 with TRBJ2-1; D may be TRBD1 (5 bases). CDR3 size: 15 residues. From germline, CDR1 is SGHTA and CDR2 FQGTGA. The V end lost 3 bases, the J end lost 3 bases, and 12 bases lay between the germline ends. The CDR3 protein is CASSFQGPGYNEQFF. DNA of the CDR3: TGTGCCAGCAGCTTCCAGGGCCCGGGCTACAATGAGCAGTTCTTC.

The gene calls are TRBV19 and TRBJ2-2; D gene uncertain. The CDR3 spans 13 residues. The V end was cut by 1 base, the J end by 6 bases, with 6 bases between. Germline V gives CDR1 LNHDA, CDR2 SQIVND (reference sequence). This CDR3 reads CASSIAPAGELFF. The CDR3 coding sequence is TGTGCCAGTAGTATAGCCCCGGCCGGGGAGCTGTTTTTT.

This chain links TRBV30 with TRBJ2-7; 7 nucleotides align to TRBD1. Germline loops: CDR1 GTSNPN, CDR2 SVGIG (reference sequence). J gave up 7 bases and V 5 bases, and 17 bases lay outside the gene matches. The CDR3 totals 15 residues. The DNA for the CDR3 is TGTGCCTGGGTTCCCTCGACAGGGACCTTTGGGGAGCAGTACTTC. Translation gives CAWVPSTGTFGEQYF.

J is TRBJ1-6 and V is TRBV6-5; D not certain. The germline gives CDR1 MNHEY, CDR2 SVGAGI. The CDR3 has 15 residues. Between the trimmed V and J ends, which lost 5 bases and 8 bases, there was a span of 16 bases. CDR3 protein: CASSRIGGNDSPLHF. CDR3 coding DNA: TGTGCCAGCAGTCGTATAGGAGGTAACGATTCACCCCTCCACTTT.

CDR3: CATSSLAGGGDTQYF. DNA of the CDR3: TGTGCCACCAGTTCCCTAGCGGGAGGAGGGGATACGCAGTATTTT. V gene TRBV15 combines with J gene TRBJ2-3, with 11 bases lining up with TRBD2. CDR1 is LNHNV, CDR2 YYDKDF, per germline (reference sequence). After removal of 6 bases from V and 6 bases from J, the junction contained 8 bases not matched to a gene. The CDR3 extends over 15 amino acids. Full variable domain (remainder filled in from reference TRBV15 and TRBJ2-3): DAMVIQNPRYQVTQFGKPVTLSCSQTLNHNVMYWYQQKSSQAPKLLFHYYDKDFNNEADTPDNFQSRRPNTSFCFLDIRSPGLGDTAMYLCATSSLAGGGDTQYFGPGTRLTVL.

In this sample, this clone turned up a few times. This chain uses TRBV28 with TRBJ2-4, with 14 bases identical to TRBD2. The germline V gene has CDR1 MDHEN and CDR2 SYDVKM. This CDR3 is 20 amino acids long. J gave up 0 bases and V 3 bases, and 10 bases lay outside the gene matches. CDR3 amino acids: CASSFITRTSGGLAKNIQYF. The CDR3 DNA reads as TGTGCCAGCAGTTTTATTACGCGGACTAGCGGGGGGCTAGCCAAAAACATTCAGTACTTC.

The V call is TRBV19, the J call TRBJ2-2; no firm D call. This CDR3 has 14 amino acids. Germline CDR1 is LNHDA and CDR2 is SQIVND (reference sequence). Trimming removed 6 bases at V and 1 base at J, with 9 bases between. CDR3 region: CASSGGWNTGELFF. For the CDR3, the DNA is TGTGCCAGTAGCGGCGGTTGGAACACCGGGGAGCTGTTTTTT.

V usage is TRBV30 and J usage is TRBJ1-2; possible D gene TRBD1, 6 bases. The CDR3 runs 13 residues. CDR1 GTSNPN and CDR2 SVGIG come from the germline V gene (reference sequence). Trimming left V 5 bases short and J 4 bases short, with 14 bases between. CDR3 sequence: CAWLIRDTYGYTF. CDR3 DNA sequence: TGTGCCTGGCTGATCCGGGACACCTATGGCTACACCTTC.

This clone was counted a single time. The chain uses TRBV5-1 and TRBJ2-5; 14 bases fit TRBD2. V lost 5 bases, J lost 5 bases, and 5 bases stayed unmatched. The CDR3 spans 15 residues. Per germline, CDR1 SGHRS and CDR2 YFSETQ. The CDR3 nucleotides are TGCGCCAGCAGGACTAGCGGGGGGGCCTGGGAGACCCAGTACTTC. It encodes CASRTSGGAWETQYF.

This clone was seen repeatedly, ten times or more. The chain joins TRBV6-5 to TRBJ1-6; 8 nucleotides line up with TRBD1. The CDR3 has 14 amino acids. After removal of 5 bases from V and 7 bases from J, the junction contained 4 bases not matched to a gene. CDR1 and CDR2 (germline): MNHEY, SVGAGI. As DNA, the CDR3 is TGTGCCAGCAGTCGTACAGGGGGGAATTCACCCCTCCACTTT. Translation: CASSRTGGNSPLHF.

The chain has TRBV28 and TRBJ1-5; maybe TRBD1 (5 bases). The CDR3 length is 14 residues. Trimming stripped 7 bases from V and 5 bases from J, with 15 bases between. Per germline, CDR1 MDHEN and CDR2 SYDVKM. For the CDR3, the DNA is TGTGCCAGCACCCCCTGGGGCAGCGATCAGCCCCAGCATTTT. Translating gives CASTPWGSDQPQHF.